Only a few counts were recorded for the clone carrying this T cell receptor (beta chain). Its antigen is still unknown. The sample belongs to a study of identical twins. Points from the study as a whole: The same donors were not followed; conclusions instead depended on cross-sectional statistical analysis.

TCRdb itself ran the 5' RACE reads through MiXCR, one entry per CDR3 protein. The repertoire holds hundreds of thousands of distinct CDR3 sequences, around 7.4% seen once, with 1.6% in the top ten. Germline V gene lookup returns CDR1 WSHSY and CDR2 SAAADI. Trimming removed 6 bases at V and 4 bases at J, with 15 bases between. The CDR3 extends over 14 amino acids. The data also belong to a second study, concerning yellow fever vaccine responses in identical twins.

The sequence came from a woman aged 18-30 years in good health. The material sequenced was PBMCs. The chain carries TRBV10-2 and TRBJ1-2, with D hard to call. The CDR3 loop is CASSGLPTSYGYTF. The CDR3 nucleotides read TGCGCCAGCAGCGGCCTCCCGACTAGCTATGGCTACACCTTC.